A selection of T cell receptor beta chains follows, all from one sample in a study of blood T cell repertoires in COVID-19. The repertoire was sequenced with immunoSEQ multiplex PCR; TCRdb's copy has only in-frame clones and lacks some. The table lists 170,000 or so clones, over 80% of them singletons. Material for sequencing was peripheral blood. The receptors were sampled from a woman aged 55 to 70 with acute or convalescent COVID-19. The CDR3 runs from the conserved cysteine through the conserved F or W. The D gene is left open where the match is weak. Clone size is shown for a subset of rows, as once, few, many or a class of expanded clone.

>NA|TRBV5-1|TRBD1|TRBJ2-3
CASRRQGADTQYF
TGCGCCAGCCGACGACAGGGAGCAGATACGCAGTATTTT
>NA|TRBV18|NA|TRBJ2-7
CASSPGTSYEQYF
TGTGCCAGCTCACCAGGCACTAGCTACGAGCAGTACTTC
>NA|TRBV29-1|NA|TRBJ1-1
CSASLTGGRYTEAFF
TGCAGCGCCTCCCTAACCGGAGGGAGGTACACTGAAGCTTTCTTT
>NA|TRBV5-1|TRBD1|TRBJ1-1
CASSLARDRVNTEAFF
TGCGCCAGCAGCTTGGCCAGGGACAGGGTGAACACTGAAGCTTTCTTT
>once|TRBV10-3|NA|TRBJ1-1
CAIRPTGREVTEAFF
TGTGCCATCAGGCCTACAGGGCGGGAGGTGACTGAAGCTTTCTTT
>NA|TRBV11-3|NA|TRBJ2-2
CASSFGQGGTGELFF
TGTGCCAGCAGCTTCGGTCAGGGAGGCACCGGGGAGCTGTTTTTT
>NA|TRBV11-3|TRBD1|TRBJ1-2
CASEDREGYGYTF
TGTGCCAGCGAGGACAGGGAAGGGTATGGCTACACCTTC
>once|TRBV5-1|NA|TRBJ2-7
CASSPLQSTGYEQYF
TGCGCCAGCAGTCCCTTACAATCGACAGGCTACGAGCAGTACTTC
>few|TRBV6-2/TRBV6-3|TRBD2|TRBJ2-4
CASSYGSSSGANIQYF
TGTGCCAGCAGTTACGGGTCAAGTAGCGGGGCTAACATTCAGTACTTC
>NA|TRBV10-2|NA|TRBJ1-5
CASSDRDSNQPQHF
TGCGCCAGCAGTGACAGGGATAGCAATCAGCCCCAGCATTTT
>NA|TRBV19|TRBD1|TRBJ1-5
CASSARTGGYQPQHF
TGTGCCAGTAGTGCCCGGACAGGGGGTTATCAGCCCCAGCATTTT
>NA|TRBV29-1|NA|TRBJ1-4
CSALKGSSEKLFF
TGCAGCGCCTTGAAGGGGTCGAGTGAAAAACTGTTTTTT
>NA|TRBV6-4|NA|TRBJ2-4
CASSTRTLLAKNIQYF
TGTGCCAGCAGCACTAGAACGCTTCTAGCCAAAAACATTCAGTACTTC
>once|TRBV7-2|NA|TRBJ2-1
CASSLVGVGRNEQFF
TGTGCCAGCAGCTTAGTCGGGGTGGGGAGGAATGAGCAGTTCTTC
>NA|TRBV7-2|TRBD2|TRBJ2-1
CASSFGSGGLNEQFF
TGTGCCAGCAGCTTCGGTAGCGGGGGGTTGAATGAGCAGTTCTTC
>once|TRBV5-1|TRBD1|TRBJ1-1
CASSARGRPDTEAFF
TGCGCCAGCAGCGCCAGGGGGCGCCCGGACACTGAAGCTTTCTTT
>NA|TRBV19|NA|TRBJ1-2
CASSIPQGFYGYTF
TGTGCCAGTAGTATACCCCAGGGGTTTTATGGCTACACCTTC
>NA|TRBV3-1/TRBV3-2|NA|TRBJ2-1
CASSQPASSYNEQFF
TGTGCCAGCAGCCAGCCCGCTAGCTCCTACAATGAGCAGTTCTTC
>NA|TRBV27|TRBD1|TRBJ1-1
CASSSWTGGATEAFF
TGTGCCAGCAGTTCTTGGACAGGGGGCGCGACTGAAGCTTTCTTT
>once|TRBV7-2|NA|TRBJ1-2
CASSLGAGGVQVYGYTF
TGTGCCAGCAGCTTAGGCGCCGGGGGGGTCCAGGTCTATGGCTACACCTTC